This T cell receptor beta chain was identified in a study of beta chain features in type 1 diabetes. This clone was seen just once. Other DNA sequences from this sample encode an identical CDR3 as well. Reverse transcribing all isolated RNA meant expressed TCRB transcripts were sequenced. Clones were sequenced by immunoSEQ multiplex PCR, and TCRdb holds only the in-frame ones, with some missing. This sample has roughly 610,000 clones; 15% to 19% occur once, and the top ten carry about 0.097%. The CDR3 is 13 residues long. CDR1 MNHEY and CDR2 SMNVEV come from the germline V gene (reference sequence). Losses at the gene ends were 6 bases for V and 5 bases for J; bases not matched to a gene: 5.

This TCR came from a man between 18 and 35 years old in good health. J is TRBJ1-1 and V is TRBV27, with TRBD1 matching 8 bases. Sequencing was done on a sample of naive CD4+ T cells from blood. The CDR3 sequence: CASSDRGGTEAFF. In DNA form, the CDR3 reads TGTGCCAGCAGCGACAGGGGAGGGACTGAAGCTTTCTTT.